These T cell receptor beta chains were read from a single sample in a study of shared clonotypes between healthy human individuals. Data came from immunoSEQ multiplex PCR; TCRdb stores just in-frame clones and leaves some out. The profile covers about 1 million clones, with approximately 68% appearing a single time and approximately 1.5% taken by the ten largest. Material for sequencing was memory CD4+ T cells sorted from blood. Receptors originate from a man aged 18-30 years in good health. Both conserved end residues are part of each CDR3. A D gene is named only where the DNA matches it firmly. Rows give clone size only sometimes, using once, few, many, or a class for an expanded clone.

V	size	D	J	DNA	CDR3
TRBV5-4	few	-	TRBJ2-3	TGTGCCAGCAGCTTCCAGGCTAGCGACCCCACAGATACGCAGTATTTT	CASSFQASDPTDTQYF
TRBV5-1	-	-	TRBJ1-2	TGCGCCAGCAGCTTGGCCGAGAATAACTATGGCTACACCTTC	CASSLAENNYGYTF
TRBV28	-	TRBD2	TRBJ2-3	TGTGCCAGCACTAGCGGGGGCACAGATACGCAGTATTTT	CASTSGGTDTQYF
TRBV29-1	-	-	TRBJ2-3	TGCAGCGTTGTGCAGGGGAACACAGATACGCAGTATTTT	CSVVQGNTDTQYF
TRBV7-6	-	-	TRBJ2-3	TGTGCCAGCAGCTTTCAGCATGGATCAGATACGCAGTATTTT	CASSFQHGSDTQYF
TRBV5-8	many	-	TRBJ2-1	TGTGCCAGCAGCTTGTATTTTCAGGATGGCCAGGGAAATGAGCAGTTCTTC	CASSLYFQDGQGNEQFF
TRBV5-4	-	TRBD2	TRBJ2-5	TGTGCCAGCAGCTTATGGCGGCGGGAGGGCTCAGGCGGAGAGACCCAGTACTTC	CASSLWRREGSGGETQYF
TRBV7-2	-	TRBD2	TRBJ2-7	TGTGCCAGCAGCTCGGGACTAACCCTATACGAGCAGTACTTC	CASSSGLTLYEQYF
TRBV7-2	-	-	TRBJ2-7	TGTGCCAGCAGCCGACAGGGAGGACCCTACGAGCAGTACTTC	CASSRQGGPYEQYF
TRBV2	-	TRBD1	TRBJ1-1	TGTGCCAGCAGTTCCCTGGACAGGGGGAACACTGAAGCTTTCTTT	CASSSLDRGNTEAFF
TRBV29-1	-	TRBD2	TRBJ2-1	TGCAGCGTTGCCTATGGGACTAGCTCCTACAATGAGCAGTTCTTC	CSVAYGTSSYNEQFF
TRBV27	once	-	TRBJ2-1	TGTGCCAGCAGTTTTCTCGGGGCCGAGCAGTTCTTC	CASSFLGAEQFF
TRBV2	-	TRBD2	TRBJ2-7	TGTGCCAGCAGGAAAAGCGGGGGCAAAAAATCCTACGAGCAGTACTTC	CASRKSGGKKSYEQYF
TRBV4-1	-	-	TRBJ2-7	TGCGCCAGCAGCCGGACAAACTCAGGGGAGTACGAGCAGTACTTC	CASSRTNSGEYEQYF
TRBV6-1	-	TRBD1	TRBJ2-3	TGTGCCAGTGGACAGGGGACAGGCGGCACAGATACGCAGTATTTT	CASGQGTGGTDTQYF
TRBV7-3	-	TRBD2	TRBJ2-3	TGTGCCAGCACCGTTATCGGACTAGCGGGGGGGCAGGGCACAGATACGCAGTATTTT	CASTVIGLAGGQGTDTQYF
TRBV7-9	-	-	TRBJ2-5	TGTGCCAGCAGCATCCGTACACTCACGGAGACCCAGTACTTC	CASSIRTLTETQYF
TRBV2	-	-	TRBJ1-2	TGTGCCAGCAGCGCCGGGACACTCTATGGCTACACCTTC	CASSAGTLYGYTF
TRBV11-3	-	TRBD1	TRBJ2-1	TGTGCCAGCAGCTTATCTCCGGGACAGGGGGCGCAAACCTACAATGAGCAGTTCTTC	CASSLSPGQGAQTYNEQFF
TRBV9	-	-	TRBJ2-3	TGTGCCAGCAGCGTAGGGGTAGATACGCAGTATTTT	CASSVGVDTQYF
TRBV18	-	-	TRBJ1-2	TGTGCCAGCTCACCCCAGGGCTATGGCTACACCTTC	CASSPQGYGYTF
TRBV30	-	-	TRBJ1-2	TGTGCCTGGAGTCGGGTGAACTATGGCTACACCTTC	CAWSRVNYGYTF
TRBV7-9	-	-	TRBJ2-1	TGTGCCAGCAGCTTAATGAGCGGCTCCTACAATGAGCAGTTCTTC	CASSLMSGSYNEQFF
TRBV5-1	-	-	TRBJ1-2	TGCGCCAGCAGCGTGGACAGCACGGACTATGGCTACACCTTC	CASSVDSTDYGYTF
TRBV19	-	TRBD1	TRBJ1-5	TGTGCCAGTAGTCCGGTACAGGGGCATCAGCCCCAGCATTTT	CASSPVQGHQPQHF
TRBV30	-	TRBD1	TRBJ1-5	TGTGCCTGGAGTGGGACAGGGGGCGCAGGGGTCAATCAGCCCCAGCATTTT	CAWSGTGGAGVNQPQHF
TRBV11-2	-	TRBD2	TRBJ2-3	TGTGCCAGCAGCCTGGGGGGGGGCACAGATACGCAGTATTTT	CASSLGGGTDTQYF
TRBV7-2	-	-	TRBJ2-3	TGTGCCAGCAGCTTAGGACGGTCGGCCGGGCCCCTGGGCACAGATACGCAGTATTTT	CASSLGRSAGPLGTDTQYF
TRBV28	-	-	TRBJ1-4	TGTGCCAGCAGCTCCTCTGGTAGGACTAATGAAAAACTGTTTTTT	CASSSSGRTNEKLFF
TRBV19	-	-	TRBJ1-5	TGTGCCAGTAGTTTCGGCAGAACGGATCAGCCCCAGCATTTT	CASSFGRTDQPQHF
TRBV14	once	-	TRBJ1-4	TGTGCCAGCAGCCAAAAGGGGGGAAAGGGTGAAAAACTGTTTTTT	CASSQKGGKGEKLFF
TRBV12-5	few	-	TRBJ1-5	TGTGCTAGTGGTTTTATCTCGGTAAATCAGCCCCAGCATTTT	CASGFISVNQPQHF